Sequencing of this TCR beta chain was carried out in a study of T cells in narcolepsy. Looking at the study overall: Donors had narcolepsy type 1 or type 2, or were healthy controls.

Libraries were prepared by immunoSEQ multiplex PCR; TCRdb keeps only in-frame clonotypes and omits some of them. Among fewer than 40,000 clones listed, around 87% were seen once. V was cut by 0 bases and J by 4 bases, with 9 bases left in between. CDR1 is LGHNA, CDR2 YSLEER, per germline. CDR3 size: 14 residues. V and J are TRBV4-3 and TRBJ1-2, with a tentative D call TRBD1 (6 bases). The sequence came from a human donor with narcolepsy. Sequenced: CD45RA- memory CD4+ T cells from PBMCs. CDR3 nucleotide sequence: TGCGCCAGCAGCCAAGACCGGGACACCTATGGCTACACCTTC. Translation: CASSQDRDTYGYTF.